The rows below give T cell receptor beta chains drawn from one sample of a study of OX40 agonist ivuxolimab in advanced cancers. Sequenced by immunoSEQ multiplex PCR; TCRdb stores in-frame clones only, minus some. This sample yields 75,000 to 100,000 clones, of which around nine tenths are seen a single time; under 0.35% belongs to the top ten. Specimen: CD4+ or CD8+ T cells sorted from blood, collected in a trial of the OX40 agonist ivuxolimab. The receptors originated from an adult with an advanced solid tumor such as melanoma, head and neck, liver or kidney cancer. Each CDR3 is given with its conserved first and last residue. The D gene is left open where the match is weak. A row's size may be missing; if present it is once, few, many or a size class.

clone size	CDR3 length	D gene	V gene	J gene	CDR3 DNA	CDR3 protein
.	17	.	TRBV5-6	TRBJ2-1	TGTGCCAGCAGCTTCCGGCAGGGCCAGAGCTCCTACAATGAGCAGTTCTTC	CASSFRQGQSSYNEQFF
once	13	.	TRBV18	TRBJ1-4	TGTGCCAGCTCACCATCAGGGAATGAAAAACTGTTTTTT	CASSPSGNEKLFF
.	14	TRBD2	TRBV7-2	TRBJ2-7	TGTGCCAGCAGCCCTACTAGCGTAACCTACGAGCAGTACTTC	CASSPTSVTYEQYF
.	15	.	TRBV28	TRBJ1-2	TGTGCCAGCAGCGAAACAGGGTTCTCTAACTATGGCTACACCTTC	CASSETGFSNYGYTF
.	18	TRBD1	TRBV4-1	TRBJ2-5	TGCGCCAGCAGCCAAGGGGCCCCCGGACAGGGGGCGGGTGAGACCCAGTACTTC	CASSQGAPGQGAGETQYF
.	12	.	TRBV28	TRBJ1-5	TGTGCCAGCAGTTTACTCCATCAGCCCCAGCATTTT	CASSLLHQPQHF
.	11	TRBD1	TRBV29-1	TRBJ1-1	TGCAGCGTTGGGGGGACAGCTGGAGCTTTCTTT	CSVGGTAGAFF
.	13	TRBD1	TRBV6-1	TRBJ1-1	TGTGCCAGCACCCGGACAGGGGGCACTGAAGCTTTCTTT	CASTRTGGTEAFF
.	17	TRBD2	TRBV4-1	TRBJ2-1	TGCGCCAGCAGCCGAAGATCCGGGACTAGCGGGGGGAATGAGCAGTTCTTC	CASSRRSGTSGGNEQFF
.	12	.	TRBV29-1	TRBJ1-2	TGCAGCGTTGATAGATCCAGGAAGGGCTACACCTTC	CSVDRSRKGYTF
.	15	TRBD2	TRBV28	TRBJ2-3	TGTGCCAGCAGTGGCCACACTAGCGGGGCAGATACGCAGTATTTT	CASSGHTSGADTQYF
.	12	.	TRBV6-6	TRBJ2-2	TGTGCCAGCAGATTTAGTACCGGGGAGCTGTTTTTT	CASRFSTGELFF
.	17	.	TRBV7-9	TRBJ2-4	TGTGCCAGCAGCTTAGCTGGTAGGGTGGGCGCCAAAAACATTCAGTACTTC	CASSLAGRVGAKNIQYF
once	15	TRBD2	TRBV28	TRBJ2-7	TGTGCCAGCAGTCCGAATCCTAGCGGGGGTTACGAGCAGTACTTC	CASSPNPSGGYEQYF